Listed here are 18 T cell receptor beta chains from one sample, sequenced in a study of blood T cells in healthy people across ages. For the second PCR, which ran for roughly 7 to 11 cycles, a sample-barcoded 5' primer and a J-beta primer mix were used. TCRdb re-called the 5' RACE reads with MiXCR, one entry per CDR3 protein. This repertoire shows approximately 800,000 distinct CDR3 sequences, more than 55% found once; its top ten account for 20% to 30%. The sample was blood. The receptor set was obtained from a man aged 35-49 years in good health.

V is TRBV4-1 and J is TRBJ2-3; no clear D gene. The germline V and J ends were trimmed by 3 bases and 1 base, with 8 bases remaining between them. Germline V gives CDR1 MGHRA, CDR2 YSYEKL. The CDR3 is 14 residues long. The DNA of the CDR3 is TGCGCCAGCAGCCAGATGGTAGGCACAGATACGCAGTATTTT. Translating gives CASSQMVGTDTQYF.

This clonotype was observed a few times. The V gene is TRBV28, the J gene TRBJ2-5; 8 nucleotides match TRBD2. After removal of 6 bases from V and 5 bases from J, the junction contained 5 bases not matched to a gene. This CDR3 has 13 amino acids. Germline CDR1 and CDR2: MDHEN and SYDVKM. For the CDR3, the DNA is TGTGCCAGCAGGGGACTAGTTGGGGAGACCCAGTACTTC. This codes for CASRGLVGETQYF.

The V and J genes are TRBV27 and TRBJ2-4, with 8 bases aligning to TRBD1. The J call is uncertain, as TRBJ2-7 better fits the DNA end. Germline V gene sequence: CDR1 MNHEY, CDR2 SMNVEV (reference sequence). The CDR3 totals 15 residues. The CDR3: CASSLFGQGNYEQYF. The CDR3 coding sequence is TGTGCCAGCAGTTTATTTGGACAGGGAAACTACGAGCAGTACTTC.

This chain joins TRBV15 and TRBJ2-5; no firm D call. This CDR3 contains 15 residues. The ends were cut back, 1 base at V and 5 bases at J, with 14 bases in the middle. Germline V CDR1 and CDR2: LNHNV, YYDKDF (reference sequence). This CDR3 is CATSRGPTKVETQYF. The CDR3 region has the DNA TGTGCCACCAGCAGAGGACCGACAAAGGTGGAGACCCAGTACTTC.

The gene calls are TRBV29-1 and TRBJ1-4; perhaps TRBD1 as D (5 bases). The CDR3 loop spans 12 amino acids. The ends were cut back, 5 bases at V and 7 bases at J, with 11 bases in the middle. The V gene's germline CDR1 is SQVTM and CDR2 ANQGSEA. The CDR3 spells CSVRGYSEKLFF. The CDR3, as DNA: TGCAGCGTTCGGGGGTATAGTGAAAAACTGTTTTTT.

This clonotype was recorded once. The rearrangement links TRBV29-1 to TRBJ2-1, with TRBD2 matching 7 bases. V shed 8 bases, J shed 8 bases, and the junction held 12 bases outside the gene matches. CDR3 length: 13 amino acids. Germline V lookup: CDR1 SQVTM, CDR2 ANQGSEA. The CDR3 nucleotides are TGCAGCCTCAAGAGTCTAGCGGTCGATGAGCAGTTCTTC. Amino acid sequence: CSLKSLAVDEQFF.

The chain couples TRBV12-3 or TRBV12-4 to TRBJ2-5; the match to TRBD2 covers 11 bases. This CDR3 is 18 amino acids long. Trimming cost V 0 bases and J 4 bases; bases outside gene matches: 10. The CDR3 nucleotides read TGTGCCAGCAGTTTAGCGCTGGGTAGCGGGGGGGGAGGAGAGACCCAGTACTTC. It is translated as CASSLALGSGGGGETQYF.

The chain links TRBV5-6 to TRBJ2-4; 13 nucleotides line up with TRBD2. With V trimmed by 2 bases and J by 1 base, 3 bases remained unmatched. The CDR3 spans 17 residues. Per germline, CDR1 SGHDT and CDR2 YYEEEE. The CDR3 reads CASSLLAGGFAKNIQYF. The CDR3 coding sequence is TGTGCCAGCAGCTTACTAGCGGGGGGGTTTGCCAAAAACATTCAGTACTTC.

This clonotype was observed a handful of times. The chain couples TRBV29-1 to TRBJ2-7; maybe TRBD1 (6 bases). Per germline, CDR1 SQVTM and CDR2 ANQGSEA. V was trimmed by 7 bases and J by 3 bases, leaving 10 bases between them. This CDR3 contains 11 residues. The CDR3 reads CSGKDSYEQYF. CDR3 bases: TGCAGCGGGAAGGACAGCTACGAGCAGTACTTC.

This clonotype has just a few counts. J is TRBJ2-4 and V is TRBV12-3 or TRBV12-4; D call uncertain. CDR3 size: 14 residues. V was trimmed by 3 bases and J by 6 bases, leaving 12 bases between them. In DNA, the CDR3 is TGTGCCAGCAGTTTGAGAGCGAGCAGAAACATTCAGTACTTC. Translation gives CASSLRASRNIQYF.

The V and J genes are TRBV6-1 and TRBJ2-3, with 8 bases aligning to TRBD2. The CDR3 runs 19 residues. Germline CDR1 MNHNS, CDR2 SASEGT. The ends lost 7 bases at V and 1 base at J; junction bases unmatched: 19. In nucleotides, the CDR3 is TGTGCCAGCAATCCCACGGGGGGACTAGAGGGACTTCGCACAGATACGCAGTATTTT. Translated: CASNPTGGLEGLRTDTQYF.

J is TRBJ2-1 and V is TRBV12-3 or TRBV12-4; TRBD1 matches 11 bases. The CDR3 is 17 amino acids. After removal of 2 bases from V and 2 bases from J, the junction contained 5 bases not matched to a gene. This CDR3 reads CASSLWDRGLTYNEQFF. For the CDR3, the DNA is TGTGCCAGCAGTTTATGGGACAGGGGGTTGACCTACAATGAGCAGTTCTTC.

The chain has TRBV24-1 and TRBJ2-3; weak D call: TRBD2 (6 bases). The CDR3 sequence is 13 residues long. Germline values: CDR1 KGHDR, CDR2 SFDVKD. V was pared by 4 bases and J by 6 bases, with 10 bases between. CDR3 sequence: CATSETSRDTQYF. CDR3 coding DNA: TGTGCCACCAGTGAAACTAGCAGGGATACGCAGTATTTT.

This clonotype was observed a handful of times. This chain uses TRBV11-3 with TRBJ1-2; no clear D gene. CDR3 length equals 13 residues. V lost 5 bases and J lost 12, with 19 bases in between. CDR1 SGHNT and CDR2 YENEEA come from the germline V gene. Written as DNA, the CDR3 is TGTGCCAGCAGCGCCTCGGGGATTCGGACTCACACCTTC. This translates into CASSASGIRTHTF. Full variable domain (remainder filled in from reference TRBV11-3 and TRBJ1-2): EAGVVQSPRYKIIEKKQPVAFWCNPISGHNTLYWYLQNLGQGPELLIRYENEEAVDDSQLPKDRFSAERLKGVDSTLKIQPAELGDSAVYLCASSASGIRTHTFGSGTRLTVV.

This clonotype was seen more than once but under ten times. This sequence joins TRBV28 and TRBJ1-5, with D unclear. Trimming pared 8 bases from V and 2 bases from J, leaving 13 bases between. CDR3 length: 14 residues. Germline CDR1 reads MDHEN; CDR2 reads SYDVKM. The DNA of the CDR3 is TGTGCCAGCCAATTGGGTCTGGGCAATCAGCCCCAGCATTTT. Translation: CASQLGLGNQPQHF. Based on the CDR3 plus reference TRBV28 and TRBJ1-5, the full variable domain is DVKVTQSSRYLVKRTGEKVFLECVQDMDHENMFWYRQDPGLGLRLIYFSYDVKMKEKGDIPEGYSVSREKKERFSLILESASTNQTSMYLCASQLGLGNQPQHFGDGTRLSIL.

The rearrangement uses TRBV27 and TRBJ1-1; D remains unclear. The CDR3 loop spans 13 amino acids. V shed 3 bases and J shed 9 bases, with 14 bases lying between them. Germline V CDR1 and CDR2: MNHEY, SMNVEV (reference sequence). CDR3 in DNA: TGTGCCAGCAGTTTTAGGGCAGAACGACAAGCTTTCTTT. Residues: CASSFRAERQAFF.

The V and J genes are TRBV20-1 and TRBJ2-2, with D possibly being TRBD1 (6 bases). V gave up 4 bases and J gave up 2 bases, with 14 bases separating them. The CDR3 extends over 15 amino acids. Germline V lookup: CDR1 DFQATT, CDR2 SNEGSKA (reference sequence). CDR3: CSAISGTINTGELFF. In nucleotides, the CDR3 is TGCAGTGCTATATCCGGGACAATAAACACCGGGGAGCTGTTTTTT.

Here the CDR3 reads CASSQESGPVNNQPQHF. CDR3 nucleotide sequence: TGTGCCAGCAGCCAAGAGTCAGGGCCAGTAAACAATCAGCCCCAGCATTTT. This sequence joins TRBV7-2 and TRBJ1-5, with D perhaps matching TRBD1 (5 bases). Germline V gene sequence: CDR1 SGHTA, CDR2 FQGNSA. The V gene lost 5 bases and the J gene lost 3 bases, with 20 bases spanning the gap. The CDR3 totals 17 residues.